The clone carrying this TCR beta chain was observed a few times. The record originates from a study of response to subunit inactivated influenza vaccine. TCRdb reprocessed the RT-PCR reads with MiXCR, giving one entry per CDR3 protein. The sample lists fewer than 550,000 distinct CDR3 sequences; roughly 25% were seen once. This specimen consisted of CD4+ T cells sorted from PBMCs, obtained around 5 days after vaccination. The clonotype originates from a man aged 45-65 years who received an inactivated influenza vaccine.

CDR3 residues: CATSRDRGLNTEAFF. The DNA of the CDR3 is TGTGCCACCAGCAGAGATCGGGGTCTGAACACTGAAGCTTTCTTT. The J gene is TRBJ1-1, the V gene TRBV15, with D unclear. Trimming left V 0 bases short and J 0 bases short, with 8 bases between. CDR1 LNHNV and CDR2 YYDKDF come from the germline V gene (reference sequence). The CDR3 covers 15 residues.